The sequence of this TCR beta chain was determined in a study of blood T cell repertoires in COVID-19 (dated by TCRdb to 2019 to 2021). In the study overall: Samples from collaborators originated in the United States, Italy and Spain and spanned both the acute and convalescent phases of COVID-19. Subjects who had been exposed to COVID-19, were actively infected with it, or had recovered from it provided the deeply sampled blood TCRbeta repertoires that made up the dataset. A de-identified subject ID, COVID-19 status, age in years and sex were almost always included in the sample metadata. The material from the prospective study consisted of cDNA or gDNA derived from T cells, B-cell-depleted T cells, or PBMCs. HLA class I and class II types, where available, came from metadata supplied by the sample provider rather than from assay-based typing. The repertoires were released in a freely available public database intended as a resource for research on the immune response to SARS-CoV-2. The samples were drawn from the first 160 participants of the ongoing ImmuneRACE study and from some 1,300 subjects provided by 6 global collaborators. Overall study results and their limits: The amount of clinical and demographic metadata varied by source and participant and was provided uncurated.

The immunoSEQ Assay, a bias-controlled multiplex PCR, was used to amplify TCRbeta CDR3 regions from genomic DNA. The source study handled its data this way. Within the assay, amplification of reference gene primers was used to estimate how many nucleated cells each sample contained. Sequence reads were collapsed and filtered to measure the absolute abundance of every unique TCRbeta CDR3 rearrangement. Productive Simpson clonality was computed per sample as the square root of Simpson's diversity index over productive rearrangements. Sourced from immuneACCESS, this table was stored by TCRdb with only in-frame sequences that have V and J called. A share of the clones is absent; for the studies checked, an unresolved V gene accounts for under half, and the remainder has no known explanation. Clonal size and the V and J genes are those of that table, whereas D and trimming came from the DNA. The sample has 150,000 to 200,000 clones on record, 70% to 90% of them singletons. 5% to 8.5% of the sample is held by the ten biggest clonotypes.

CDR3 length: 14 amino acids, cysteine to phenylalanine. Only the CDR3 DNA is retained, 42 bases long and in frame from the first base. Between the V and J ends, shortened by 2 bases and 4 bases respectively, the junction contains 12 bases. Taken from the germline V gene, the CDR1 and CDR2 loops are SGHDT and YYEEEE. Participants in the prospective study were enrolled through a virtual design, were aged 18 to 89 years, and lived in 20 to 30 United States geographic areas. In the prospective study, cohorts were assigned on the basis of participant-reported clinical history obtained from a screening survey and a study questionnaire. Recovered participants in ImmuneRACE Cohort 3 were defined by two consecutive negative NP/OP PCR tests, clearance by a healthcare professional, or resolution of symptoms. Mobile phlebotomists in the prospective study collected whole blood, serum and a nasopharyngeal or oropharyngeal swab from every participant. Additional blood draws and questionnaires over an approximately two-month period could optionally be provided by prospective study participants. Blood samples from the prospective study were shipped frozen or at room temperature prior to DNA extraction.

Concerning this clone itself: This receptor's antigen is unknown. Base quality data are lacking; no much larger clone is found one base away.

Sequencing was performed on PBMCs or T cells enriched from blood (not recorded which). Here the chain combines TRBV5-6 and TRBJ1-2; tentative D gene TRBD1, with 6 bases matching. The sequence was collected from a woman aged 50 to 60 who had recovered from COVID-19. Read as DNA, the sequence is TGTGCCAGCAGCTTAAAAGGACAGAGCTATGGCTACACCTTC. It codes for CASSLKGQSYGYTF.